The 4 T cell receptor beta chains below come from one sample, sequenced in a study of tumour-infiltrating T cells in Burkitt lymphoma. Sequencing used immunoSEQ multiplex PCR; TCRdb keeps in-frame clones, though not all of them. In the table there are some 3,800 clones, approximately 16% of which are singletons. The sample comprised tumor tissue. Every receptor here comes from a human donor with diffuse large B-cell lymphoma. Some clones in this sample may be carry-over from other donors' samples.

Of note for this clone: One end of the junction varies from germline; a read error may be responsible. The chain carries TRBV25-1 and TRBJ1-2, with D maybe TRBD1 (5 bases). The CDR3 covers 13 residues. CDR1 is MGHDK and CDR2 is SYGVNS in the germline V gene. CDR3 region: CASRELEGPGYTF. CDR3 nucleotide sequence: TGTGCCAGCCGTGAATTGGAGGGGCCTGGCTACACCTTC.

This clone was counted between two and nine times. This chain uses TRBV7-2 with TRBJ1-1, with TRBD1 as a possible D gene (6 bases). With 0 bases removed from V and 4 bases from J, the gap between germline ends came to 15 bases. The CDR3 sequence is 16 residues long. Germline V gene sequence: CDR1 SGHTA, CDR2 FQGNSA. CDR3 bases: TGTGCCAGCAGCTTAGCGCGGGACACCGGGGGCACTGAAGCTTTCTTT. It yields the protein CASSLARDTGGTEAFF.

V usage is TRBV7-2 and J usage is TRBJ1-5; 12 bases agree with TRBD1. The length of the CDR3 is 17 residues. The germline CDR1 and CDR2 sequences are SGHTA and FQGNSA. After removal of 5 bases from V and 2 bases from J, the junction contained 7 bases not matched to a gene. CDR3 residues: CASSASGTGGRNQPQHF. In DNA, the CDR3 is TGTGCCAGCAGCGCCAGCGGGACAGGGGGCCGCAATCAGCCCCAGCATTTT.

This sequence joins TRBV7-9 and TRBJ2-7, with D maybe TRBD2 (6 bases). This CDR3 has 11 amino acids. V lost 7 bases, J lost 7 bases, and 11 bases lay in between. Per germline, CDR1 SEHNR and CDR2 FQNEAQ (reference sequence). Here the CDR3 DNA reads TGTGCCAGCACCGCCGGACTAGAGCAGTACTTC. Its protein product is CASTAGLEQYF.